This paragraph reports one T cell receptor beta chain. Antigen unknown. Using immunoSEQ multiplex PCR, the repertoire was profiled, and TCRdb retains in-frame clones only, with some absent. The sample includes several thousand clones, around four fifths of them seen just once. Germline CDR1 SGHVS, CDR2 FNYEAQ. After removal of 4 bases from V and 5 bases from J, the junction contained 9 bases not matched to a gene. The CDR3 sequence is 15 residues long. The data derive from a study of T cells and copy number aberrations in small-cell lung cancer. Points from the study as a whole: Versus adjacent lung, tumor T-cell richness and clonality were lower; density nonsignificantly.

This TCR was recovered from a woman aged 45-65 years with small cell lung cancer. The specimen sequenced was normal tissue next to the tumor. The chain employs TRBV7-6 and TRBJ1-1; 8 nucleotides line up with TRBD1. The CDR3 reads CASSSYDRGGTEAFF. In DNA, the CDR3 is TGTGCCAGCAGCTCGTACGACAGGGGAGGAACTGAAGCTTTCTTT. The full variable domain, with the rest looked up from reference TRBV7-6 and TRBJ1-1, is GAGVSQSPRYKVTKRGQDVALRCDPISGHVSLYWYRQALGQGPEFLTYFNYEAQQDKSGLPNDRFSAERPEGSISTLTIQRTEQRDSAMYRCASSSYDRGGTEAFFGQGTRLTVV.